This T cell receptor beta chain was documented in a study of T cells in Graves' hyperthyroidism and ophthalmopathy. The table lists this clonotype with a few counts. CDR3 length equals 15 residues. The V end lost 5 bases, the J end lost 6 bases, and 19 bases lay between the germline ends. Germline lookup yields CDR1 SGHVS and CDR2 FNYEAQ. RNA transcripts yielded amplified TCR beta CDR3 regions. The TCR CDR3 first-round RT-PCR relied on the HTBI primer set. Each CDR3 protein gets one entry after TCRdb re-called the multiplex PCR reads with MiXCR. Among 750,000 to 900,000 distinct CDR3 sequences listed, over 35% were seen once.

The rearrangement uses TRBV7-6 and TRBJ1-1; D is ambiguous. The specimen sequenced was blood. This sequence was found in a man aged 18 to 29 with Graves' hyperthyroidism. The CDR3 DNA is TGTGCCAGCAGCCAACCCGGGTCTGGGGAGGCTGAAGCTTTCTTT. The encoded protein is CASSQPGSGEAEAFF.